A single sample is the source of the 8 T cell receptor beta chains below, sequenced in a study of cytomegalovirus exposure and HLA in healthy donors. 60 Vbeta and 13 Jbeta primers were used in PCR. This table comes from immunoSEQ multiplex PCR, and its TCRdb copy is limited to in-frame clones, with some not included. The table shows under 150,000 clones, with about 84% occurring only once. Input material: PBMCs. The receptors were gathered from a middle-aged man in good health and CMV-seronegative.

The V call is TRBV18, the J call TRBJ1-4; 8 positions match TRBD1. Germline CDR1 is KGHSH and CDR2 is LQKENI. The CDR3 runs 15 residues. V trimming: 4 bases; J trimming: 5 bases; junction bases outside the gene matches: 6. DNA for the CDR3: TGTGCCAGCTCACTGGGGACAGGAGAAAATGAAAAACTGTTTTTT. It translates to CASSLGTGENEKLFF.

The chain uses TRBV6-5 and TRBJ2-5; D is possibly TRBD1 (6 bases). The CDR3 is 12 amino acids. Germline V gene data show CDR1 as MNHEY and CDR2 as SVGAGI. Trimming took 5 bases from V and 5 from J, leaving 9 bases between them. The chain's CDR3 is CASSPRGETQYF. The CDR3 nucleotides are TGTGCCAGCAGTCCCAGGGGCGAGACCCAGTACTTC.

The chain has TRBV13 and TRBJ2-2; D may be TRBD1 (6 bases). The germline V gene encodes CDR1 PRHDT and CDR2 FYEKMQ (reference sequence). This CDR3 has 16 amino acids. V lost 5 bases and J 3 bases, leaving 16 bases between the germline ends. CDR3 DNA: TGTGCCAGCAGCCTAAATCAGGGGTTCGACACCGGGGAGCTGTTTTTT. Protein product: CASSLNQGFDTGELFF.

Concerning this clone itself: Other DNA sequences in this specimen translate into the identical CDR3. The CDR3 protein is CSAHLTSGVEQYF. In DNA, the CDR3 is TGCAGCGCCCATTTGACTAGCGGAGTCGAGCAGTACTTC. This chain connects TRBV29-1 to TRBJ2-7, with 9 bases matching TRBD2. Germline V CDR1 and CDR2: SQVTM, ANQGSEA. V was clipped by 7 bases and J by 6 bases; unmatched bases: 10. The CDR3 runs 13 residues.

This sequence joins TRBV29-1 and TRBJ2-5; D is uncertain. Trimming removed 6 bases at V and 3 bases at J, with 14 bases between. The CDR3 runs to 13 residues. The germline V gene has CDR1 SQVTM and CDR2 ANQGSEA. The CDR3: CSVLTYSEETQYF. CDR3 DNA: TGCAGCGTCCTGACATATTCCGAAGAGACCCAGTACTTC.

The CDR3 DNA reads as TGTGCCAGCAGTTATAGGCGGGGTAGCACAGATACGCAGTATTTT. Amino acid sequence: CASSYRRGSTDTQYF. This chain joins TRBV6-5 and TRBJ2-3; weak D call: TRBD2 (6 bases). Germline CDR1 MNHEY, CDR2 SVGAGI. V was trimmed by 3 bases and J by 0 bases, leaving 10 bases between them. This CDR3 has 15 amino acids.

CDR3 loop: CASSVRGYNEQFF. In nucleotides, the CDR3 is TGCGCCAGCAGCGTTCGCGGTTACAATGAGCAGTTCTTC. The chain carries TRBV5-1 and TRBJ2-1; no reliable D call. This CDR3 is built from 13 residues. V was trimmed by 4 bases and J by 4 bases, leaving 9 bases between them. Per the germline V gene, CDR1 is SGHRS and CDR2 is YFSETQ.

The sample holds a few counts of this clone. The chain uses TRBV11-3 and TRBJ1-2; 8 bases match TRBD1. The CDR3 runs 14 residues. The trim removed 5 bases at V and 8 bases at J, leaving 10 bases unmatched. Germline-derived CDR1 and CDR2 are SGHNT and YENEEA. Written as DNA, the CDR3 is TGTGCCAGCAGCGGTTGGACAGGGAGGGGCGGCTACACCTTC. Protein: CASSGWTGRGGYTF.